These T cell receptor beta chains were read from a single sample in a study of beta chain features in type 1 diabetes. Data came from immunoSEQ multiplex PCR; TCRdb stores just in-frame clones and leaves some out. The profile shows about 370,000 clones, roughly a tenth of them singletons. Sequenced sample: central memory CD4+ T cells from blood. The receptors originated from a man aged 30 to 45 with type 1 diabetes. CDR3s leave out the opening cysteine and the closing phenylalanine or tryptophan. A D gene is named only where the DNA matches it firmly.

D gene: .
V gene: TRBV5-6
J gene: TRBJ2-1
CDR3 protein: ASSARGGSYNEQF

D gene: TRBD2
V gene: TRBV30
J gene: TRBJ2-3
CDR3 protein: AWSRLAGRTDTQY

D gene: .
V gene: TRBV7-9
J gene: TRBJ2-1
CDR3 protein: ASSSFSGSPENEQF

D gene: .
V gene: TRBV7-6
J gene: TRBJ2-7
CDR3 protein: ASSLAGSYEQY

D gene: TRBD1
V gene: TRBV29-1
J gene: TRBJ2-1
CDR3 protein: SVVRTGGNEQF

D gene: .
V gene: TRBV5-4
J gene: TRBJ2-1
CDR3 protein: ASSFRDKVNNEQF

D gene: .
V gene: TRBV11-1
J gene: TRBJ2-1
CDR3 protein: ASSLELYNEQF

D gene: .
V gene: TRBV27
J gene: TRBJ1-4
CDR3 protein: ASRGWGGEKLF

D gene: .
V gene: TRBV6-1
J gene: TRBJ2-3
CDR3 protein: ASSVATNTDTQY

D gene: .
V gene: TRBV27
J gene: TRBJ1-1
CDR3 protein: ASSRDPGVNTEAF

D gene: .
V gene: TRBV5-4
J gene: TRBJ1-1
CDR3 protein: ASSSDWRNTEAF

D gene: TRBD1
V gene: TRBV6-6
J gene: TRBJ2-2
CDR3 protein: ASRPGTGVTGELF

D gene: .
V gene: TRBV7-3
J gene: TRBJ2-1
CDR3 protein: ASSLDSSSYNEQF

D gene: TRBD1
V gene: TRBV6-1
J gene: TRBJ1-1
CDR3 protein: ASSDQGVRDTEAF

D gene: .
V gene: TRBV11-2
J gene: TRBJ2-7
CDR3 protein: ASRSLKGRSYEQY

D gene: .
V gene: TRBV6-1
J gene: TRBJ2-4
CDR3 protein: ASSEVQRGIQY

D gene: TRBD1
V gene: TRBV4-1
J gene: TRBJ2-7
CDR3 protein: ASSWDRGPYEQY

D gene: .
V gene: TRBV7-2
J gene: TRBJ2-4
CDR3 protein: ASSYTRLGNRNIQY

D gene: .
V gene: TRBV5-1
J gene: TRBJ1-4
CDR3 protein: ASSFEGALGEKLF

D gene: .
V gene: TRBV30
J gene: TRBJ1-2
CDR3 protein: ACGRDVYGYT

D gene: TRBD2
V gene: TRBV18
J gene: TRBJ2-2
CDR3 protein: ASSPDLLATGELF

D gene: TRBD1
V gene: TRBV28
J gene: TRBJ1-5
CDR3 protein: ASSSTGTGGGQPQH

D gene: TRBD2
V gene: TRBV28
J gene: TRBJ2-2
CDR3 protein: ASSLGGSTGELF

D gene: .
V gene: TRBV6-1
J gene: TRBJ1-5
CDR3 protein: ASKIGGSNQPQH

D gene: .
V gene: TRBV7-2
J gene: TRBJ1-1
CDR3 protein: ASSQRPGAAGGEAF

D gene: TRBD2
V gene: TRBV27
J gene: TRBJ2-1
CDR3 protein: ASRPGGLAGVNEQF

D gene: .
V gene: TRBV28
J gene: TRBJ2-1
CDR3 protein: ASRTGWSYNEQF

D gene: .
V gene: TRBV7-2
J gene: TRBJ1-1
CDR3 protein: ASRMGHENTEAF

D gene: .
V gene: TRBV15
J gene: TRBJ2-1
CDR3 protein: ATSRLRVGDFKHYNEQF

D gene: .
V gene: TRBV6-1
J gene: TRBJ1-2
CDR3 protein: ASSQSNYGYT

D gene: TRBD1
V gene: TRBV27
J gene: TRBJ1-1
CDR3 protein: ASSTPALTGGNTEAF

D gene: TRBD1
V gene: TRBV6-6
J gene: TRBJ1-1
CDR3 protein: ASSWERGQRTEAF

D gene: .
V gene: TRBV28
J gene: TRBJ2-6
CDR3 protein: ASSFVLSGANVLT

D gene: .
V gene: TRBV6-1
J gene: TRBJ1-1
CDR3 protein: ASSPNSRGDPEAF

D gene: .
V gene: TRBV11-3
J gene: TRBJ2-1
CDR3 protein: ASSLGLAQF

D gene: .
V gene: TRBV7-9
J gene: TRBJ2-6
CDR3 protein: ASSLVGGPGANVLT

D gene: TRBD1
V gene: TRBV7-6
J gene: TRBJ2-7
CDR3 protein: ASSLVDRDIEQY

D gene: .
V gene: TRBV7-2
J gene: TRBJ2-7
CDR3 protein: ASSLRSERPYEQY

D gene: .
V gene: TRBV11-2
J gene: TRBJ2-1
CDR3 protein: ASSKGRNEQF

D gene: TRBD2
V gene: TRBV7-9
J gene: TRBJ2-5
CDR3 protein: ASSSLAAETQY

D gene: TRBD2
V gene: TRBV2
J gene: TRBJ2-1
CDR3 protein: ASRVEAGDANEQF

D gene: .
V gene: TRBV11-3
J gene: TRBJ2-2
CDR3 protein: ASSRGAGELF

D gene: TRBD1
V gene: TRBV15
J gene: TRBJ1-5
CDR3 protein: ATSSRQGNQPQH

D gene: .
V gene: TRBV15
J gene: TRBJ1-2
CDR3 protein: ATSSPFRSGVDGYT

D gene: .
V gene: TRBV5-6
J gene: TRBJ1-4
CDR3 protein: ASSLPPPDDEKLF

D gene: .
V gene: TRBV10-1
J gene: TRBJ2-2
CDR3 protein: ASSGLTSSTGELF

D gene: .
V gene: TRBV25-1
J gene: .
CDR3 protein: ASSDPTGTYEQY

D gene: .
V gene: TRBV4-1
J gene: TRBJ2-1
CDR3 protein: ASSQDGSYNEQF

D gene: TRBD1
V gene: TRBV25-1
J gene: TRBJ1-1
CDR3 protein: ASPAKTGEDTEAF

D gene: TRBD1
V gene: TRBV5-1
J gene: TRBJ1-1
CDR3 protein: ASSFGGQGNTEAF

D gene: .
V gene: TRBV6-5
J gene: TRBJ1-2
CDR3 protein: ASSSLSYT

D gene: TRBD1
V gene: TRBV2
J gene: TRBJ1-1
CDR3 protein: ASSLQGLGTEAF

D gene: TRBD1
V gene: TRBV6-4
J gene: TRBJ2-3
CDR3 protein: ASRDRGQRTDTQY

D gene: .
V gene: TRBV27
J gene: TRBJ2-5
CDR3 protein: ASSPQGQETQY

D gene: .
V gene: TRBV7-9
J gene: TRBJ1-2
CDR3 protein: ASSSQGYGYT

D gene: .
V gene: TRBV28
J gene: TRBJ2-7
CDR3 protein: ASKERTYEQY

D gene: .
V gene: TRBV7-9
J gene: TRBJ2-5
CDR3 protein: ASSPGEWKETQY

D gene: TRBD2
V gene: TRBV27
J gene: TRBJ2-2
CDR3 protein: ASSSASGNANTGELF

D gene: TRBD1
V gene: TRBV5-1
J gene: TRBJ2-2
CDR3 protein: ASSSTGPNTGELF